The entry that follows covers one TCR beta chain sequence. Residents of about two dozen US areas, aged about 18 to 89 years, made up the participants. Membership in each cohort depended on participant-reported clinical history. The study counted Cohort 3 donors as recovered given two negative PCRs, clearance, or symptom resolution. Source study methods: Amplification from reference gene primers served as the basis for estimated nucleated cell counts. The data were produced by immunoSEQ multiplex PCR, yet TCRdb's version contains in-frame clones alone and is incomplete. Clonal size and the V and J genes are those of that table, whereas D and trimming came from the DNA. The table records over 300,000 clones, 70% to 90% of them present only once. This specimen belongs to a study of blood T cell repertoires in COVID-19. The CDR3 is 13 residues long. The V gene's germline CDR1 is MNHEY and CDR2 SMNVEV (reference sequence). Trimming removed 2 bases at V and 3 bases at J, with 5 bases between.

This TCR was sampled from a woman between 18 and 29 years old who had recovered from COVID-19. The genes are TRBV27 and TRBJ2-1; the D is unclear. Sequencing input: PBMCs or T cells enriched from blood (not recorded which). CDR3 DNA sequence: TGTGCCAGCAGTTTAGGGCGCTACAATGAGCAGTTCTTC. Translation gives CASSLGRYNEQFF.